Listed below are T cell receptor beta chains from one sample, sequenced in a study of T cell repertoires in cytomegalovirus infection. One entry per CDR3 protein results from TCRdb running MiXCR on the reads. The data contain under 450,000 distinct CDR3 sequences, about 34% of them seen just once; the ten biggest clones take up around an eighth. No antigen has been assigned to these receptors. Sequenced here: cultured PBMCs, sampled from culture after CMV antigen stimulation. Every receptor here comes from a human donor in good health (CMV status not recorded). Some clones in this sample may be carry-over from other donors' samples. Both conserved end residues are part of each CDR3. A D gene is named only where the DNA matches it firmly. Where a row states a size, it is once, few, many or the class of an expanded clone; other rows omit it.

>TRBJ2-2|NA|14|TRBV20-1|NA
TGCAGTGCCCCAAAAGGGGGGGGTGTTGGGGAGCTGTTTTTT
CSAPKGGGVGELFF
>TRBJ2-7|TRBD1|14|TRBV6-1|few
TGTGCCAGCAGTCGGGACAGGGACGCCTACGAGCAGTACTTC
CASSRDRDAYEQYF
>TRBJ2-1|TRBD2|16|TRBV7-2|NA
TGTGCCAGCAGCTCCCTTACTAGCGGGACCTACAATGAGCAGTTCTTC
CASSSLTSGTYNEQFF
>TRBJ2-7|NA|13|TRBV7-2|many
TGTGCCAGCAGCTTAAATTCCCCCTACGAGCAGTACTTC
CASSLNSPYEQYF
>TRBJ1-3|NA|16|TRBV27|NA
TGTGCCAGCAGTTTTCTCCCCCCGGGGACTGGAAACACCATATATTTT
CASSFLPPGTGNTIYF
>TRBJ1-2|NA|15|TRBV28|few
TGTGCCAGCAGTCCCGGGACACCCACGAACTATGGCTACACCTTC
CASSPGTPTNYGYTF
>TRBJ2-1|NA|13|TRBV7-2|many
TGTGCCAGCAGCTCGAATGGGCGGCTCGAGCAGTTCTTC
CASSSNGRLEQFF
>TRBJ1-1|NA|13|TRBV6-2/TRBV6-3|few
TGTGCCAGCAGTTACGTTAACCCCACTGAAGCTTTCTTT
CASSYVNPTEAFF
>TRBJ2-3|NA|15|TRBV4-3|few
TGCGCCAGCAGCCAAGTCAATGCGGACACAGATACGCAGTATTTT
CASSQVNADTDTQYF
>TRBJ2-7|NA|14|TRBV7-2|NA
TGTGCCAGCAGCTTAGCTCCTGCTCAGAACGAGCAGTACTTC
CASSLAPAQNEQYF
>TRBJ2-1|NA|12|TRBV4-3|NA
TGCGCCAGCTCCGGGCTGAGCAATGAGCAGTTCTTC
CASSGLSNEQFF
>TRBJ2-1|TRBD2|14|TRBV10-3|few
TGTGCCATCAGGGTTGGCGGGAGTACCAATGAGCAGTTCTTC
CAIRVGGSTNEQFF